The source of this T cell receptor beta chain is a study of T-cell reconstitution after alpha-beta-depleted transplantation in children. Study outcomes and limitations: One year post-transplant, T-cell counts and diversity were largely derived from T cells produced anew. Several hundred expanded graft clones reportedly were the source of alpha-beta T cells about two months after transplant. The study traced high day-60 TCRbeta diversity in some patients to surviving recipient T cells and thymic progenitors.

The TCRbeta library incorporated unique molecular identifiers. From the PCR reads, TCRdb called clonotypes with MiXCR, one entry per CDR3 protein. This table has fewer than 350,000 distinct CDR3 sequences, approximately 10% appearing once. This clonotype was picked up many times. Its cognate antigen is unknown. This CDR3 contains 12 residues. Germline V gives CDR1 MNHEY, CDR2 SMNVEV (reference sequence). Germline trimming cut 11 bases from V and 4 bases from J; bases unmatched to any gene: 7. This specimen was peripheral blood, taken 180 days after TCRalphabeta/CD19-depleted stem cell transplant. This clonotype was obtained from a male patient between 2 and 10 years old who had a stem cell transplant for chronic granulomatous disease, so the T cells may come from the graft donor. The chain employs TRBV27 and TRBJ1-1, with 7 bases matching TRBD1. CDR3 amino acids: CAAGRGITEAFF. CDR3 DNA sequence: TGTGCCGCGGGCAGGGGGATCACTGAAGCTTTCTTT.